This TCR beta chain was obtained from a study of T cells in Graves' hyperthyroidism and ophthalmopathy. Stable Graves' hyperthyroidism denoted no ophthalmopathy progression over 18 months. Amplification targeted TCR beta CDR3 regions from RNA transcripts. HTBI primers drove first-round RT-PCR of the TCR CDR3. One entry per CDR3 protein, called by TCRdb with MiXCR from the multiplex PCR reads. The sample lists 700,000 or so distinct CDR3 sequences, around 15% occurring once. The CDR3 totals 15 residues. CDR1 is SGHTA and CDR2 is FQGNSA in the germline V gene. J was trimmed by 2 bases and V by 5 bases; bases with no gene match: 9.

The chain links TRBV7-2 to TRBJ2-7; 7 bases are shared with TRBD1. The specimen was blood. The clonotype was recovered from a man younger than 35 with Graves' hyperthyroidism. As DNA, the CDR3 is TGTGCCAGCAGCCCAAGCGAAACAGGGGCCTACGAGCAGTACTTC. Translation: CASSPSETGAYEQYF.